This T cell receptor beta chain stems from a study of early T cells in non-severe SARS-CoV-2 infection. Overall study context: Sequencing of unsorted whole blood was done on bulk RNA, leaving chains unpaired. Notes on the study in general: Database matching using VDJdb favored anti-spike CD8 responses, with private and CD4 specificities left missing.

Individually, cDNA molecules had unique molecular identifiers attached to them. MiXCR was run by TCRdb on the 5' RACE reads, yielding one entry per CDR3 protein. The data show 59,000 or so distinct CDR3 sequences, about 12% seen once. This clonotype appeared a few times. The antigen is unknown. Germline V gene lookup returns CDR1 LNHDA and CDR2 SQIVND (reference sequence). This CDR3 is 14 amino acids long. Trimming removed 5 bases from V and 5 bases from J; junction bases left unmatched: 4. The input for sequencing was whole blood, taken at baseline. This TCR was sampled from an adult who was a healthcare worker with PCR-confirmed SARS-CoV-2 infection or an uninfected control (not recorded which). The chain is built from TRBV19 and TRBJ2-1; 9 bases map to TRBD1. Here the CDR3 DNA reads TGTGCCAGTAGTGCACAGGGGGCCCACAATGAGCAGTTCTTC. Protein sequence: CASSAQGAHNEQFF.